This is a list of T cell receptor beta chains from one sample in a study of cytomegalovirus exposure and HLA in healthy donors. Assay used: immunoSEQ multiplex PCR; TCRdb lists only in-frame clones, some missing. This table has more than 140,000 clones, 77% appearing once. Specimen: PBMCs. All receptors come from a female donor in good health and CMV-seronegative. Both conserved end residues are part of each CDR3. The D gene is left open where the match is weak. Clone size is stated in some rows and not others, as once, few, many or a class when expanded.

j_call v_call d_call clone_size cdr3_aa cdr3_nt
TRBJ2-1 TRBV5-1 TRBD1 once CASSLSGQGDNEQFF TGCGCCAGCAGCTTGAGTGGACAGGGGGACAATGAGCAGTTCTTC
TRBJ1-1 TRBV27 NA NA CASSFILGGARMNTEAFF TGTGCCAGCAGTTTTATACTCGGGGGGGCACGCATGAACACTGAAGCTTTCTTT
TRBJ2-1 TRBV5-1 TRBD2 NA CASSLSRAGGPDEQFF TGCGCCAGCAGCTTGTCTAGAGCGGGAGGGCCTGATGAGCAGTTCTTC
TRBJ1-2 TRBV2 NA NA CASSEARGAHGYTF TGTGCCAGCAGTGAAGCGCGGGGGGCACATGGCTACACCTTC
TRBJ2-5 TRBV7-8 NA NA CASSLDSGLPQETQYF TGTGCCAGCAGCTTAGATTCAGGACTCCCACAAGAGACCCAGTACTTC
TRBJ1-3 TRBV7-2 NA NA CASSLAPPYSGNTIYF TGTGCCAGCAGCTTAGCCCCCCCCTACAGTGGAAACACCATATATTTT
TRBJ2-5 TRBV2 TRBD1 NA CASSLGQGSGETQYF TGTGCCAGCAGTTTGGGACAGGGATCTGGAGAGACCCAGTACTTC
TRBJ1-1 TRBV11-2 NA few CASSLGRGRRGAEDTEAFF TGTGCCAGCAGCTTAGGAAGAGGCCGCAGGGGCGCGGAGGACACTGAAGCTTTCTTT
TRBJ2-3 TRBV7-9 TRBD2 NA CASSLLHSGRVTDTQYF TGTGCCAGCAGCTTACTTCATAGCGGGAGAGTCACAGATACGCAGTATTTT
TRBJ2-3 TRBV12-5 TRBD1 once CASGDRGKTDTQYF TGTGCTAGTGGGGACAGGGGAAAGACAGATACGCAGTATTTT
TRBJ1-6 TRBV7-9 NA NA CALGGSLQGNSPLHF TGTGCCCTTGGGGGATCGTTGCAGGGGAATTCACCCCTCCACTTT
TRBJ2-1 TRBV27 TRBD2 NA CASSSGLAGLNEQFF TGTGCCAGCAGTTCGGGACTAGCGGGTCTCAATGAGCAGTTCTTC
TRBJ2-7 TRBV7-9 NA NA CASSSTRGSSYEQYF TGTGCCAGCAGCTCTACCAGGGGAAGCTCCTACGAGCAGTACTTC
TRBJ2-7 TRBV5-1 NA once CASSFRGGAYEQYF TGCGCCAGCAGCTTTAGGGGCGGAGCCTACGAGCAGTACTTC
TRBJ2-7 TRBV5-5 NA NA CASSLVRGGPYEQYF TGTGCCAGCAGCTTGGTCCGAGGTGGCCCCTACGAGCAGTACTTC
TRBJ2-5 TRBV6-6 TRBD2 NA CATGLAGPSGQETQYF TGTGCCACCGGACTAGCGGGACCCTCGGGGCAAGAGACCCAGTACTTC
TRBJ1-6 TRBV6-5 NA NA CASSLGSSYNSPLHF TGTGCCAGCAGCCTGGGGAGCTCCTATAATTCACCCCTCCACTTT
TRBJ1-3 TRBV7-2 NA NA CASSRLFPRDTIYF TGTGCCAGCAGCCGCCTGTTCCCGCGAGACACCATATATTTT
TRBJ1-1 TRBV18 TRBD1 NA CASSRDSSEAFF TGTGCCAGCTCACGGGACAGTTCTGAAGCTTTCTTT
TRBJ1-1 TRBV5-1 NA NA CASSLDSGGARNTEAFF TGCGCCAGCAGCTTGGATTCGGGGGGCGCCAGGAACACTGAAGCTTTCTTT
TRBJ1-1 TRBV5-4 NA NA CASSLVGGATEAFF TGTGCCAGCAGCTTGGTGGGGGGGGCCACTGAAGCTTTCTTT
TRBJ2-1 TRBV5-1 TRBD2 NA CASSHLTSGSPSEQFF TGCGCCAGCAGCCACCTGACTAGCGGGAGTCCTAGTGAGCAGTTCTTC
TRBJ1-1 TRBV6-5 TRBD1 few CASSQGTGARSEAFF TGTGCCAGCAGTCAAGGGACAGGGGCGCGGTCTGAAGCTTTCTTT
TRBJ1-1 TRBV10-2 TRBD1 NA CASLIYRGGMGTEAFF TGCGCCAGTTTAATATACAGGGGGGGAATGGGGACTGAAGCTTTCTTT
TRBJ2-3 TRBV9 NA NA CASSEGGASTDTQYF TGTGCCAGCAGCGAGGGAGGCGCCTCCACAGATACGCAGTATTTT
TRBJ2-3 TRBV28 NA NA CASSCKPGVRTGCGDTQYF TGTGCCAGCAGTTGCAAACCCGGGGTCCGGACGGGCTGTGGAGATACGCAGTATTTT
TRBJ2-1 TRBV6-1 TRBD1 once CASSRDRGSINEQFF TGTGCCAGCAGCCGGGACAGGGGATCGATCAATGAGCAGTTCTTC
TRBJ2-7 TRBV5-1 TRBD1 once CASSLEPTGDGPYEQYF TGCGCCAGCAGCTTGGAGCCAACAGGGGACGGACCTTACGAGCAGTACTTC
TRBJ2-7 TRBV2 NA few CASSVRGEQYF TGTGCCAGCAGTGTAAGGGGGGAGCAGTACTTC
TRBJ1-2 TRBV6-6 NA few CASSFSGLNYGYTF TGTGCCAGCAGTTTCAGCGGCCTTAACTATGGCTACACCTTC
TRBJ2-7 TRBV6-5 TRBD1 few CASSPGQGATHF TGTGCCAGCAGCCCGGGACAGGGGGCGACCCACTTC
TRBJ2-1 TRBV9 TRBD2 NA CASSVGTSGISYNEQFF TGTGCCAGCAGCGTCGGGACTAGCGGAATCTCCTACAATGAGCAGTTCTTC
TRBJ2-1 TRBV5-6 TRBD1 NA CASSLRGQGYNEQFF TGTGCCAGCAGCTTGCGGGGACAGGGCTACAATGAGCAGTTCTTC
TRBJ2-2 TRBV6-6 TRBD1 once CASSPLGGPNTGERFF TGTGCCAGCAGTCCCCTAGGGGGCCCGAACACCGGGGAGCGGTTTTTT
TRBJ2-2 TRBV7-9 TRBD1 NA CSSSLASQGARTGELFF TGTTCCAGCAGCTTAGCTTCGCAGGGGGCTCGGACCGGGGAGCTGTTTTTT
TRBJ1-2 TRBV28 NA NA CASSLQGSGYTF TGTGCCAGCAGTTTACAAGGGAGTGGCTACACCTTC
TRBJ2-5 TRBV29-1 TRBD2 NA CSVRGLAGPGETQYF TGCAGCGTGCGAGGGCTAGCGGGCCCCGGAGAGACCCAGTACTTC
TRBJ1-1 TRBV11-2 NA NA CASSLTNIPEAFF TGTGCCAGCAGCTTAACCAACATACCCGAAGCTTTCTTT
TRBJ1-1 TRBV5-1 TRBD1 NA CASSLAGQGVNMNTEAFF TGCGCCAGCAGCTTGGCGGGACAGGGGGTTAACATGAACACTGAAGCTTTCTTT